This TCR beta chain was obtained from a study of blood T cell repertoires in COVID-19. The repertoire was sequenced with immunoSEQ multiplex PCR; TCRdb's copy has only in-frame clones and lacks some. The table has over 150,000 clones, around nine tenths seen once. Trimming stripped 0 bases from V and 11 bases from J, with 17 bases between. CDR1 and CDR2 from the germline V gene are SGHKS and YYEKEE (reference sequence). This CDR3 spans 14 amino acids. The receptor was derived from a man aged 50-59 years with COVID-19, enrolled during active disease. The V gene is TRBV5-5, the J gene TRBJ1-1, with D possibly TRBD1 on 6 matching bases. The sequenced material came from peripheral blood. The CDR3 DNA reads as TGTGCCAGCAGCTTGGCCGGTGGAGGGGGGGTCGCTTTCTTT. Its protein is CASSLAGGGGVAFF.